The 10 T cell receptor beta chains given below trace back to one sample, sequenced in a study of regulatory T cells in long-lasting Graves disease. Arm-PCR of CDR3 regions and iRepertoire HTBI primers were the basis on which TCR beta libraries were built. TCRdb reprocessed the multiplex PCR reads via MiXCR and lists one record per CDR3 protein. The sample consists of around 400,000 distinct CDR3 sequences, approximately 16% of them appearing once. Time point noted: newly diagnosed GD, antithyroid drugs for less than 3 months. Generation of the TCR library employed RNA extracted from PBMCs. This sample also appeared in a second study, on T cells in Graves' hyperthyroidism and ophthalmopathy.

The sample consisted of peripheral blood mononuclear cells (PBMCs), taken at new diagnosis, from a patient treated with antithyroid drugs. Receptors originate from a woman in her thirties or forties with Graves disease.

This clonotype was detected many times. This sequence joins TRBV15 and TRBJ2-5; D gene unclear. Germline CDR1 LNHNV, CDR2 YYDKDF (reference sequence). Trimming left V 1 base short and J 1 base short, with 4 bases between. CDR3 size: 13 residues. The DNA of the CDR3 is TGTGCCACCAGCAGAGTCCCCCAAGAGACCCAGTACTTC. It is translated as CATSRVPQETQYF.

The chain carries TRBV6-1 and TRBJ1-6, with D maybe TRBD1 (5 bases). Germline V CDR1 and CDR2: MNHNS, SASEGT. Deletions cut 5 bases from V and 14 bases from J, with 13 bases between. This CDR3 contains 12 residues. The CDR3 loop reads CASSYGDSTLHF. The CDR3 nucleotides read TGTGCCAGCAGTTACGGAGACAGTACCCTCCACTTT.

This clonotype was counted many times. V and J are TRBV7-2 and TRBJ2-1; the match to TRBD1 covers 10 bases. V lost 5 bases to trimming and J lost 7 bases; unmatched junction nucleotides: 8. Germline V CDR1 and CDR2: SGHTA, FQGNSA. This CDR3 comprises 15 residues. DNA for the CDR3: TGTGCCAGCAGCACCACCGGGACAGGGGTTAATGAGCAGTTCTTC. Its protein product is CASSTTGTGVNEQFF.

Concerning this clonotype: A single base separates this from a much larger clone, so it may be a read error. This rearrangement joins TRBV30 to TRBJ1-1; D is unclear. CDR1 is GTSNPN and CDR2 is SVGIG in the germline V gene (reference sequence). The CDR3 spans 13 residues. V lost 4 bases and J lost 1, with 10 bases in between. The CDR3 is CAWTKEWNTEAFF. CDR3 nucleotide sequence: TGTGCCTGGACCAAGGAGTGGAACACTGAAGCTTTCTTT. Supplemented by reference TRBV30 and TRBJ1-1, the full variable domain reads SQTIHQWPATLVQPVGSPLSLECTVEGTSNPNLYWYRQAAGRGLQLLFYSVGIGQISSEVPQNLSASRPQDRQFILSSKKLLLSDSGFYLCAWTKEWNTEAFFGQGTRLTVV.

The chain uses TRBV12-3 or TRBV12-4 and TRBJ2-5; D possibly matches TRBD1 or TRBD2 (5 bases each). Trimming shortened V by 4 bases and J by 4 bases, and 13 bases separated the two germline ends. The length of the CDR3 is 14 residues. CDR3 sequence reads: CASSWDRSRETQYF. CDR3 coding DNA: TGTGCCAGCAGTTGGGACCGCTCCCGAGAGACCCAGTACTTC.

In its sample, this clonotype was seen many times. The junction does not match germline at one end; this may be a read error. V gene TRBV28 combines with J gene TRBJ2-4; maybe TRBD2 (5 bases). Looked up from germline, CDR1 is MDHEN and CDR2 is SYDVKM. This CDR3 comprises 14 residues. The CDR3, as DNA: TGTGCCAGCAGTTTATCCGAAAACAGCGGTGGTCTCCACTTC. It is translated as CASSLSENSGGLHF.

On this clonotype itself: Given a far larger clone just one base away, this is likely a sequencing read error. The chain has TRBV19 and TRBJ2-7, with 8 bases matching TRBD2. V was clipped by 2 bases and J by 7 bases; unmatched bases: 16. Germline CDR1 is LNHDA and CDR2 is SQIVND (reference sequence). The CDR3 runs 17 residues. The CDR3 sequence is CASSISSGGQSYNEQYF. The CDR3 region has the DNA TGTGCCAGTAGTATATCGTCGGGAGGGCAGTCTTACAATGAGCAGTACTTC.

The table lists this clonotype with many counts. The chain uses TRBV5-4 and TRBJ2-5, with 7 bases identical to TRBD2. Germline loops: CDR1 SGHNT, CDR2 YYREEE (reference sequence). CDR3 length equals 14 residues. V shed 4 bases, J shed 0 bases, and the junction held 3 bases outside the gene matches. The CDR3 is CASSHAGDQETQYF. The DNA for the CDR3 is TGTGCCAGCAGCCACGCGGGAGACCAAGAGACCCAGTACTTC.

J is TRBJ2-2 and V is TRBV4-2; the D is unclear. The CDR3 spans 14 residues. V was pared by 0 bases and J by 7 bases, with 9 bases between. Germline CDR1 and CDR2: LGHNA and YNFKEQ. The CDR3 is CASSQESWGGELFF. CDR3 nucleotide sequence: TGTGCCAGCAGCCAAGAGTCGTGGGGCGGGGAGCTGTTTTTT.

This clonotype was seen more than once but under ten times. Germline is not matched at one junction end, which may reflect a read error. V gene TRBV2 combines with J gene TRBJ1-3, with D possibly being TRBD1 (5 bases). This CDR3 has 15 amino acids. The germline gives CDR1 SNHLY, CDR2 FYNNEI. The CDR3 bases are TGTGCCAGCAGTGTCGACGGGGCACCTGGAAACGCCATATATTTT. Its translation: CASSVDGAPGNAIYF.